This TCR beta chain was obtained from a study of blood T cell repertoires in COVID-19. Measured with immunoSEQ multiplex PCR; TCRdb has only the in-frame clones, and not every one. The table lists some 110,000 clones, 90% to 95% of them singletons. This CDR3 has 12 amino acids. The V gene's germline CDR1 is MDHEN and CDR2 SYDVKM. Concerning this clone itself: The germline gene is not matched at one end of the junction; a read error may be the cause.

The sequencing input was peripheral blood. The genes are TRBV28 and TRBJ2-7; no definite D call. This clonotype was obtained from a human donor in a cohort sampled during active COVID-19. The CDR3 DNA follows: TGTGTCAGCACCCCTTCGTCCTACGAGCAGTACTTC. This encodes CVSTPSSYEQYF.